This TCR beta chain originates from a study of OX40 agonist ivuxolimab in advanced cancers. Overall study: Averaging about 60 years in age, with a range of about 23 to 80, the cohort was approximately 83% male. Three patients, one with hepatocellular carcinoma and two with cutaneous melanoma, achieved partial responses. Points from the study as a whole: The average count of expanded clones was higher among CD8+ T cells than among CD4+.

The ends lost 5 bases at V and 7 bases at J; junction bases unmatched: 14. Germline CDR1 reads MNHEY; CDR2 reads SMNVEV (reference sequence). The CDR3 runs to 16 residues. This table comes from immunoSEQ multiplex PCR, and its TCRdb copy is limited to in-frame clones, with some not included. The sample holds over 75,000 clones, 90% to 95% seen once. On this clone itself: The antigen is unknown.

The source was CD4+ or CD8+ T cells sorted from blood, collected in a trial of the OX40 agonist ivuxolimab. V gene TRBV27 combines with J gene TRBJ2-1; TRBD2 aligns across 7 bases. The receptor comes from an adult with an advanced solid tumor such as melanoma, head and neck, liver or kidney cancer. This CDR3 reads CASSPRSAGMRNEQFF. The CDR3 bases are TGTGCCAGCAGTCCCCGGTCAGCGGGAATGAGGAATGAGCAGTTCTTC.